This T cell receptor beta chain was identified during a study of cytomegalovirus exposure and HLA in healthy donors. The wider study: One earlier analysis, a look at 150 million to 200 million T cells, found around 110 million unique TCR beta sequences. Study findings and constraints: Earlier analysis yielded a pattern in which most TCR beta V segments were productive about 90% or about 30% of the time. Cytomegalovirus status, reportedly, was diagnosed with high specificity and sensitivity by the classifier. A missense variant in DCLRE1C was later tied to TCR beta V- and J-gene trimming.

PCR was performed using 60 Vbeta and 13 Jbeta primers. Clones were sequenced by immunoSEQ multiplex PCR, and TCRdb holds only the in-frame ones, with some missing. The repertoire consists of about 160,000 clones, with 65% to 85% occurring once and the leading ten covering 7%. Details on this clone: The antigen remains unidentified.

This CDR3 region has 17 residues. V lost 4 bases to trimming and J lost 0 bases, with 16 bases between them. CDR1 is KGHSH and CDR2 is LQKENI in the germline V gene. Source material: PBMCs. This receptor was identified in a woman aged 40 to 50 in good health and CMV-seropositive. This rearrangement joins TRBV18 to TRBJ1-3; D might be TRBD1 (5 bases). This chain's CDR3 is CASSQLPTATSGNTIYF. CDR3 DNA sequence: TGTGCCAGCTCACAGCTACCGACAGCCACCTCTGGAAACACCATATATTTT.